The TCR beta chain described here comes from a study of vaccination effects on CD4 cells after COVID-19. CDR1 is SGHNT and CDR2 is YYREEE in the germline V gene (reference sequence). This CDR3 region has 14 residues. The V end lost 1 base, the J end lost 6 bases, and 10 bases lay between the germline ends. Turning to this clone: Its antigen is unidentified. Other DNA sequences within the sample encode an identical CDR3.

Broader study findings: Convalescent patients were scarce, and early post-infection timepoints were absent.

Profiled with immunoSEQ multiplex PCR; TCRdb holds only in-frame clones, not every one. The table records roughly 24,000 clones, about three quarters of them present only once. Expansion of antigen-specific CD4+ T cells with viral peptide pools was carried out by the ViraFEST assay before sequencing. The culture ran for 10 days before CD4+ T cells were isolated. People in the vaccine group had not been infected with SARS-CoV-2 before, and their nucleocapsid antibodies were negative. The TCR comes from a human donor who received a COVID-19 vaccine. The chain carries TRBV5-4 and TRBJ1-4, with a weak D call TRBD1 (5 bases). This material consisted of CD4+ T cells from PBMCs cultured with SARS-CoV-2 spike peptides, taken before COVID-19 vaccination. The CDR3 DNA sequence: TGTGCCAGCAGCTTGCAAGGGGCCGATGAAAAACTGTTTTTT. This encodes CASSLQGADEKLFF.